The clone carrying this TCR beta chain came up once. In the original processing: Amplification of reference gene primers provided the estimated nucleated cell counts. Data came from immunoSEQ multiplex PCR; TCRdb stores just in-frame clones and leaves some out. D and trimming come from the DNA, and the V and J calls and clone size come from that table. The sample consists of 400,000 to 450,000 clones, about 90% of them appearing once. The CDR3 runs to 12 residues. Trimming stripped 3 bases from V and 9 bases from J, with 9 bases between. In germline, CDR1 is MNHEY, CDR2 SMNVEV (reference sequence). The sample belongs to a study of blood T cell repertoires in COVID-19. Study as a whole: Researchers got acute and convalescent COVID-19 samples from the United States, Italy and Spain. The cDNA or gDNA used as material had been derived from T cells, B-cell-depleted T cells, or PBMCs.

The receptor comes from a man aged 18-30 years who had recovered from COVID-19. Sequenced material: PBMCs or T cells enriched from blood (not recorded which). The chain uses TRBV27 and TRBJ1-5; D is uncertain. In DNA form, the CDR3 reads TGTGCCAGCAGTTTTACGGCGGGGCCCCAGCATTTT. It yields the protein CASSFTAGPQHF.